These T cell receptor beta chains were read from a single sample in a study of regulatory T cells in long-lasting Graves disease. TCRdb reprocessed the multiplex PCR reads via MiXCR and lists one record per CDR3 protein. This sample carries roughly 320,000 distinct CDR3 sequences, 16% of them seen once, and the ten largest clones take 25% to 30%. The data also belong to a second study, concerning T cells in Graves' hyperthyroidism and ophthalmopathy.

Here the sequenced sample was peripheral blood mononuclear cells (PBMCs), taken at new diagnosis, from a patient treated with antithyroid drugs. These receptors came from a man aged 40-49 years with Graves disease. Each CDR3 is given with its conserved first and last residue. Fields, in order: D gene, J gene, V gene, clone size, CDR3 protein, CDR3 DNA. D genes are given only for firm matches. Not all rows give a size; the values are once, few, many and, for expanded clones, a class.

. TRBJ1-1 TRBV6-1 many CASSEPRLGITEAFF TGTGCCAGCAGTGAGCCCCGTTTAGGAATCACTGAAGCTTTCTTT
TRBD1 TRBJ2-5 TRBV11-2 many CASSSGQGAAETQYF TGTGCCAGCAGCTCCGGGCAGGGGGCGGCAGAGACCCAGTACTTC
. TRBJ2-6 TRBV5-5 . CASGAPSGANVLTF TGTGCCAGCGGGGCACCCTCTGGGGCCAACGTCCTGACTTTC
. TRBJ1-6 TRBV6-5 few CASSYSGNSPLHF TGTGCCAGCAGTTACTCCGGCAATTCACCCCTCCACTTT
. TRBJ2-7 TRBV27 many CASGIDRINPEQYF TGTGCCAGCGGAATCGACAGGATTAATCCCGAGCAGTACTTC
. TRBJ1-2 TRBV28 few CASNGPFLANYGYTF TGTGCCAGCAACGGACCGTTCCTAGCTAACTATGGCTACACCTTC
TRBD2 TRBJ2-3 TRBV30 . CAWSALAGLADTQYF TGTGCCTGGAGTGCACTAGCGGGGTTGGCAGATACGCAGTATTTT
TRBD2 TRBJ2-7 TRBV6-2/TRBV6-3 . CASSSPGGAGGPYEQYF TGTGCCAGCAGTTCCCCTGGGGGAGCGGGGGGTCCCTACGAGCAGTACTTC
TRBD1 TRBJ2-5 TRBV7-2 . CASSSQGAQETQYF TGTGCCAGCAGCTCCCAGGGGGCTCAAGAGACCCAGTACTTC
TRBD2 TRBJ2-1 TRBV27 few CASRGGAINEQFF TGTGCCAGCCGCGGGGGGGCCATAAATGAGCAGTTCTTC
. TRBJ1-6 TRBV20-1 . CSAETRYNSPLHF TGCAGTGCCGAGACACGTTATAATTCACCCCTCCACTTT
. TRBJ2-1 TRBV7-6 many CASSPGQISSYNEQFF TGTGCCAGCAGCCCGGGACAAATCTCATCCTACAATGAGCAGTTCTTC
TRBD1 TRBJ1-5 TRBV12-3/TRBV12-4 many CASSFEVRTGNNQPQHF TGTGCCAGCAGTTTTGAGGTCCGGACAGGGAATAATCAGCCCCAGCATTTT
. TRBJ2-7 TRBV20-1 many CSAAGTRYEQYF TGCAGTGCGGCCGGGACCCGCTACGAGCAGTACTTC
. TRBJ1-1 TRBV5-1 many CASSFLPMGNTEAFF TGCGCCAGCAGCTTCCTCCCGATGGGGAACACTGAAGCTTTCTTT
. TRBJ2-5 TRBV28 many CASVYPGQETQYF TGTGCCAGCGTATATCCTGGGCAAGAGACCCAGTACTTC
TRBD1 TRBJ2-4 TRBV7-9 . CASSLAGGANIQYF TGTGCCAGCAGCTTAGCAGGGGGCGCGAACATTCAGTACTTC
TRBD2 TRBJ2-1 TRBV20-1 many CSARVVASGAEQFF TGCAGTGCTAGAGTGGTGGCTAGCGGGGCTGAGCAGTTCTTC
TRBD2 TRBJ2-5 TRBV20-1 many CSARDASGVRETQYF TGCAGTGCTAGAGATGCTAGCGGGGTGAGAGAGACCCAGTACTTC
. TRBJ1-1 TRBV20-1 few CSAYSHRQGRTEAFF TGCAGTGCTTATAGCCACCGGCAGGGAAGAACTGAAGCTTTCTTT
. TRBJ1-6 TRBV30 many CAWSVLGLNNSPLHF TGTGCCTGGAGTGTTTTGGGGCTGAATAATTCACCCCTCCACTTT
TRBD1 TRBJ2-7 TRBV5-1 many CASSSTGGSYEQYF TGCGCCAGCAGCTCGACAGGGGGCTCGTACGAGCAGTACTTC